These T cell receptor beta chains were read from a single sample in a study of blood T cell repertoires in COVID-19. The protocol was immunoSEQ multiplex PCR, while the TCRdb copy is restricted to in-frame clones and leaves out a portion. The sample holds 250,000 or so clones; 80% to 90% are singletons and the top ten take 1.5% to 2%. Material for sequencing was PBMCs or T cells enriched from blood (not recorded which). Receptors were obtained from a man aged 40-49 years who had recovered from COVID-19. CDR3s include the opening cysteine and the closing phenylalanine or tryptophan. A D gene is named only where the DNA matches it firmly. Expanded clones get a size class; other rows say once, few or many, or leave the size out.

V gene: TRBV5-1; D gene: NA; clone size: NA; J gene: TRBJ1-6; CDR3 DNA: TGCGCCAGCAGCTTTACGACAGGCGAAGTGGATTCACCCCTCCACTTT; CDR3 protein: CASSFTTGEVDSPLHF
V gene: TRBV6-5; D gene: NA; clone size: NA; J gene: TRBJ1-2; CDR3 DNA: TGTGCCAGCAATCAAGACAGAGCTAACTATGGCTACACCTTC; CDR3 protein: CASNQDRANYGYTF
V gene: TRBV5-5; D gene: NA; clone size: NA; J gene: TRBJ1-1; CDR3 DNA: TGTGCCAGCAGCCTCCTGGGGGACACGAACACTGAAGCTTTCTTT; CDR3 protein: CASSLLGDTNTEAFF
V gene: TRBV7-6; D gene: NA; clone size: NA; J gene: TRBJ1-2; CDR3 DNA: TGTGCCAGCAGCTTAGCTTCCTCAGGGGCCTATGGCTACACCTTC; CDR3 protein: CASSLASSGAYGYTF
V gene: TRBV19; D gene: TRBD1; clone size: NA; J gene: TRBJ1-2; CDR3 DNA: TGTGCCAGTAGTATTGGGACAGGGATAAGTGACTATGGCTACACCTTC; CDR3 protein: CASSIGTGISDYGYTF
V gene: TRBV6-2/TRBV6-3; D gene: NA; clone size: NA; J gene: TRBJ1-1; CDR3 DNA: TGTGCCAGCAGTTACCGGGGGGGTTGGAACACTGAAGCTTTCTTT; CDR3 protein: CASSYRGGWNTEAFF
V gene: TRBV28; D gene: TRBD1; clone size: NA; J gene: TRBJ1-4; CDR3 DNA: TGTGCCAGCAGCCCTCGGGGACAGGCTTATAATGAACAACTGTTTTTT; CDR3 protein: CASSPRGQAYNEQLFF
V gene: TRBV6-1; D gene: NA; clone size: once; J gene: TRBJ1-2; CDR3 DNA: TGTGCCAGCAGTGAAATTGGGGGGGCTGGCTACACCTTC; CDR3 protein: CASSEIGGAGYTF
V gene: TRBV7-6; D gene: TRBD1; clone size: NA; J gene: TRBJ2-7; CDR3 DNA: TGTGCCAGCAGCCAGGGACAGGGTTTCGACGAGCAGTACTTC; CDR3 protein: CASSQGQGFDEQYF
V gene: TRBV19; D gene: NA; clone size: NA; J gene: TRBJ1-2; CDR3 DNA: TGTGCCAGTAGTATAGATCCGGGCGGGGGAAGTTTCTACACCTTC; CDR3 protein: CASSIDPGGGSFYTF
V gene: TRBV2; D gene: NA; clone size: few; J gene: TRBJ1-6; CDR3 DNA: TGTGCCAGCAATAGGAACAGGGCCGCCCCTGATAATTCACCCCTCCACTTT; CDR3 protein: CASNRNRAAPDNSPLHF
V gene: TRBV11-2; D gene: NA; clone size: NA; J gene: TRBJ2-1; CDR3 DNA: TGTGCCAGCAGCTCCGATAGTCTCAATGAGCAGTTCTTC; CDR3 protein: CASSSDSLNEQFF
V gene: TRBV10-3; D gene: TRBD1; clone size: NA; J gene: TRBJ2-1; CDR3 DNA: TGTGCCATCAGTGCAACGACAGGGACGGCCTACAATGAGCAGTTCTTC; CDR3 protein: CAISATTGTAYNEQFF
V gene: TRBV7-8; D gene: NA; clone size: once; J gene: TRBJ1-4; CDR3 DNA: TGTGCCAGCAGCTTAACCCGGGGATATGCAACTAATGAAAAACTGTTTTTT; CDR3 protein: CASSLTRGYATNEKLFF
V gene: TRBV5-1; D gene: NA; clone size: once; J gene: TRBJ1-4; CDR3 DNA: TGCGCCAGCAGTCCAGGACAGACAACTAATGAAAAACTGTTTTTT; CDR3 protein: CASSPGQTTNEKLFF
V gene: TRBV11-2; D gene: NA; clone size: NA; J gene: TRBJ1-1; CDR3 DNA: TGTGCCAGCAGCCCGACAGCAGGTCGTTTCACTGAAGCTTTCTTT; CDR3 protein: CASSPTAGRFTEAFF
V gene: TRBV5-4; D gene: TRBD2; clone size: NA; J gene: TRBJ2-1; CDR3 DNA: TGTGCCAGCAGCTTGGCGGGGGGGCATGAGCAGTTCTTC; CDR3 protein: CASSLAGGHEQFF
V gene: TRBV11-2; D gene: TRBD2; clone size: NA; J gene: TRBJ2-7; CDR3 DNA: TGTGCCAGCAGGAGACTAGCGGGTTCCTACGAGCAGTACTTC; CDR3 protein: CASRRLAGSYEQYF